Sequencing of this T cell receptor beta chain was carried out in a study of early T cells in non-severe SARS-CoV-2 infection (dated by TCRdb to the early 2020s). Context from the whole study: Bulk RNA from unsorted whole blood was used for TCR sequencing, so alpha and beta chains could not be paired.

This was a case-control study nested in a cohort of healthcare workers in London, UK, who had nasopharyngeal swab PCR tests and blood samples taken every week. Between 23 and 31 March 2020, the week of the UK lockdown, healthcare workers were enrolled and then followed up weekly for as long as 16 weeks. Broader findings and caveats from the paper: VDJdb matching was skewed toward anti-spike CD8 responses, so virus-specific expansions were likely underestimated and private and CD4 specificities were missed.

Unmatched junction bases come to 8, with V trimmed by 7 bases and J by 9 bases. The cysteine opens and the phenylalanine closes a CDR3 of 13 amino acids. Only CDR3 DNA remains: 39 bases, in frame from the first base. For CDR1 and CDR2, the germline V gene (reference sequence) lists DFQATT and SNEGSKA. Library preparation employed 5' RACE. Data came from a NextSeq 500. In the TCR library protocol, unique molecular identifiers were attached to individual cDNA molecules to correct for PCR bias and sequencing error. Sequencing covered both TCR alpha and beta chains, and within each sample the abundances of alpha and beta sequences were tightly co-correlated. On the authors' methods: V gene, J gene and CDR3 annotation of TCR sequences was performed with Decombinator V4. TCRs were defined as expanded if a significant change between any two time points was detected under a Poisson model with p below 0.0001. TCR abundances were normalised to the total number of TCRs sequenced in each sample and reported as counts per million. MAIT TCRs were defined by TRAV1-2 paired with TRAJ12, TRAJ20 or TRAJ33, and iNKT TCRs by TRAV10 paired with TRAJ18. A search of VDJdb, accessed on 1 November 2021, was run for TCRs annotated to CMV, EBV and SARS-CoV-2, with TCRs annotated for multiple antigens excluded. Using fastp trimming at Q25 and MiXCR clonotype assembly, TCRdb reanalyzed the public sequencing data and kept in-frame beta chains. Here each entry gathers all rows of one CDR3 protein and keeps the most common genes and DNA. These V and J calls derive from TCRdb rather than the authors' analysis. In all, the sample holds roughly 49,000 distinct CDR3 sequences, and around 4% of those were seen once. Together, the top ten hold under 6.5% of the sample.

This clonotype was seen repeatedly, ten times or more. The antigen it binds to is not known. Base qualities are not recorded, but no much larger clone differs from it by a single base. Recombination linked TRBV20-1 to TRBJ1-6; the central 8 bases match TRBD1. The sample comprised whole blood. The receptor was derived from an adult who was a healthcare worker with PCR-confirmed SARS-CoV-2 infection or an uninfected control (not recorded which). The nucleotides are TGCAGTGGGCAGACAGGGGACATTTCACCCCTCCACTTT. It encodes CSGQTGDISPLHF.